This paragraph covers one T cell receptor beta chain sequence. This table comes from immunoSEQ multiplex PCR, and its TCRdb copy is limited to in-frame clones, with some not included. The top ten clones hold about 0.36% of a sample with fewer than 3 million clones, 85% to 95% of them seen once. This record comes from a study of shared clonotypes between healthy human individuals. V shed 3 bases and J shed 3 bases, with 7 bases lying between them. The CDR3 runs to 12 residues. Source material: naive CD4+ T cells from PBMCs. Subset defined: CD45RA+ positively selected. This receptor was obtained from a young man in good health. Some clones in this sample may be carry-over from other donors' samples. The rearrangement joins TRBV5-3 to TRBJ2-7, with D unresolved. TRBV5-3 is an ORF for which the function is uncertain. CDR3 bases: TGTGCCAGAAGCTCCCCCGACTACGAGCAGTACTTC. Translation gives CARSSPDYEQYF.